Reported below is one TCR beta chain. What it recognizes is unknown. This specimen belongs to a study of blood T cells in healthy people across ages. Findings and caveats of the study: Underestimates were what the diversity estimates from one million T cells were considered to be.

Alongside a J-beta primer mix, a sample-barcoded 5' primer served in a second PCR lasting roughly 6 to 11 cycles. Researchers report that a template-switch adaptor with 12 random nucleotides tagged each cDNA molecule. TCRdb itself ran the 5' RACE reads through MiXCR, one entry per CDR3 protein. Counted here are around 1,500,000 distinct CDR3 sequences, around 42% occurring once; the ten biggest clones make up around 8%. V lost 5 bases to trimming and J lost 7 bases; unmatched junction nucleotides: 7. The CDR3 is 14 residues long. Per germline, CDR1 MNHEY and CDR2 SVGAGI. The material sequenced was blood. The chain joins TRBV6-5 to TRBJ1-2, with 10 bases aligning to TRBD1. The source is a woman younger than 35 in good health. The CDR3 loop reads CASSNGQGESGYTF. The CDR3 nucleotides read TGTGCCAGCAGTAACGGACAGGGGGAGTCTGGCTACACCTTC.